This is a list of T cell receptor beta chains from one sample in a study of shared clonotypes between healthy human individuals. TCRdb's copy holds only in-frame clones and misses some; the assay was immunoSEQ multiplex PCR. Seen here are about 2.1 million clones, just over 90% observed once, and the top ten hold approximately 1.7%. The sample was naive CD8+ T cells from PBMCs. The receptors originated from a man younger than 30 in good health. Some clones in this sample may be carry-over from other donors' samples. Each CDR3 is given with its conserved first and last residue. The D gene is left open where the match is weak. Rows may omit the clone size; those that give it use once, few, many or a size class.

D gene	V gene	clone size	J gene	CDR3 DNA	CDR3 protein
TRBD1	TRBV29-1	once	TRBJ2-7	TGCAGCGTTGAGGTAGGGGGCGTTTACGAGCAGTACTTC	CSVEVGGVYEQYF
TRBD1	TRBV18	-	TRBJ1-1	TGTGCCAGCTCGGTAGGGAGGGGGCGTATGGGCGCGGAAGCTTTCTTT	CASSVGRGRMGAEAFF
-	TRBV18	-	TRBJ2-3	TGTGCCAGCTCACCAGTGGGGGGCACAGATACGCAGTATTTT	CASSPVGGTDTQYF
TRBD2	TRBV28	-	TRBJ2-1	TGTGCCAGCAGGGGACTAGCGGGAGGTGGGGCCTACAATGAGCAGTTCTTC	CASRGLAGGGAYNEQFF
-	TRBV30	-	TRBJ2-7	TGTGCCTGGGCCGCTGGGCACTCCTACGAGCAGTACTTC	CAWAAGHSYEQYF
TRBD2	TRBV10-3	-	TRBJ2-1	TGTGCCATAGCGGGAAAGAGCTCCTACAATGAGCAGTTCTTC	CAIAGKSSYNEQFF
-	TRBV19	-	TRBJ1-2	TGTGCCAGTAGTGTAAACTATGGCTACACCTTC	CASSVNYGYTF
-	TRBV7-6	once	TRBJ2-7	TGTGCCAGCAGCCCCCAACCCACGATTAGCGAGCAGTACTTC	CASSPQPTISEQYF
-	TRBV7-6	-	TRBJ2-7	TGTGCCAGCAGCCCAGACATTACCGCCTACGAGCAGTACTTC	CASSPDITAYEQYF
TRBD1	TRBV29-1	-	TRBJ2-2	TGCAGCGTTGAAGATGCCAGGGGGCCCACCGGGGAGCTGTTTTTT	CSVEDARGPTGELFF
-	TRBV10-2	-	TRBJ1-2	TGCGCCAGCAGTGAGACCGGGAGTACTTATGGCTACACCTTC	CASSETGSTYGYTF
TRBD2	TRBV19	-	TRBJ2-7	TGTGCCAGTAGTATAGGCCCCGGGGGGGGCTACGAGCAGTACTTC	CASSIGPGGGYEQYF
-	TRBV6-5	once	TRBJ1-1	TGTGCCAGCAGTTACGCTAGTGAAGCTTTCTTT	CASSYASEAFF
TRBD2	TRBV29-1	-	TRBJ2-7	TGCAGCGTTTGGACTAGCGCAAGCTACGAGCAGTACTTC	CSVWTSASYEQYF
-	TRBV5-1	-	TRBJ2-5	TGCGCCAGCAGCTTCGACTGGCCGGGGACCCAGTACTTC	CASSFDWPGTQYF
-	TRBV9	once	TRBJ2-1	TGTGCCAGCGGGGGCAACTATGAGCAGTTCTTC	CASGGNYEQFF
-	TRBV28	-	TRBJ1-2	TGTGCCAGCAGTCCCAACGGACGGCCATACTATGGCTACACCTTC	CASSPNGRPYYGYTF
TRBD1	TRBV4-1	-	TRBJ2-7	TGCGCCAGCAGCCAAGTATTACCAGCGCAGGGGGACTACGAGCAGTACTTC	CASSQVLPAQGDYEQYF
-	TRBV29-1	-	TRBJ2-1	TGCAGCGCTGATCGGGGGACCTACAATGAGCAGTTCTTC	CSADRGTYNEQFF
-	TRBV29-1	-	TRBJ2-1	TGCAGCGTTGCGGACAATGAGCAGTTCTTC	CSVADNEQFF
-	TRBV11-2	once	TRBJ2-3	TGTGCCAGCAGCTTAGGGGCGGGAACGGGTACAGATACGCAGTATTTT	CASSLGAGTGTDTQYF
-	TRBV7-6	-	TRBJ2-1	TGTGCCAGCAGCTTAGGTGGCGGGCCCTACAATGAGCAGTTCTTC	CASSLGGGPYNEQFF
-	TRBV29-1	-	TRBJ2-1	TGCAGCGTTGTTAGTCTGGACAATGAGCAGTTCTTC	CSVVSLDNEQFF
-	TRBV27	-	TRBJ2-1	TGTGCCAGCAGTTTGGTGTTACCCAATGAGCAGTTCTTC	CASSLVLPNEQFF
-	TRBV7-8	-	TRBJ2-3	TGTGCCAGCAGCTTAACGGTACGGGCTTCCACAGATACGCAGTATTTT	CASSLTVRASTDTQYF
-	TRBV7-9	-	TRBJ2-7	TGTGCCAGCAGCTTTCGCTCGGGAGAAGATCCCTTTTACTTC	CASSFRSGEDPFYF
-	TRBV27	-	TRBJ1-5	TGTGCCAGCCGGGTAGGGGTGGGCAATCAGCCCCAGCATTTT	CASRVGVGNQPQHF
-	TRBV6-4	-	TRBJ1-5	TGTGCCAGCAGTGACAAACAGGGTGGTAATCAGCCCCAGCATTTT	CASSDKQGGNQPQHF
-	TRBV9	-	TRBJ1-1	TGTGCCAGCAGCCCACGAAGCAGGGACGGGAACACTGAAGCTTTCTTT	CASSPRSRDGNTEAFF
-	TRBV4-2	-	TRBJ2-7	TGTGCCAGCAGCCCCGGGACGGAGATAACCTACGAGCAGTACTTC	CASSPGTEITYEQYF
-	TRBV7-9	-	TRBJ2-1	TGTGCCAGCAGCTTAGCCAATTCCCGACACCCCAAAGGAGGTGAGCAGTTCTTC	CASSLANSRHPKGGEQFF
-	TRBV11-1	-	TRBJ2-1	TGTGCCAGCAGCTTAGGATACTATGAGCAGTTCTTC	CASSLGYYEQFF
-	TRBV11-2	once	TRBJ2-1	TGTGCCAGCAGCTTAGAGTGGAATGAGCAGTTCTTC	CASSLEWNEQFF
-	TRBV28	-	TRBJ2-7	TGTGCCAGCAGTTTATTCGGGACAAACGAGCAGTACTTC	CASSLFGTNEQYF
-	TRBV13	-	TRBJ2-7	TGTGCCAGCAGCTTGGGGGGCATACTAAATGCCTACGAGCAGTACTTC	CASSLGGILNAYEQYF
TRBD2	TRBV4-2	-	TRBJ2-7	TGTGCCAGCAGGGAGACTAGCGGGAGCTACGAGCAGTACTTC	CASRETSGSYEQYF
-	TRBV10-3	-	TRBJ2-7	TGTGCCATCAGGACGCAGGATGGCTACGAGCAGTACTTC	CAIRTQDGYEQYF
-	TRBV21-1	-	TRBJ1-1	TGTGCCAGCAGCCTCCCAAAGAGGGAGGAGAACACTGAAGCTTTCTTT	CASSLPKREENTEAFF
TRBD1	TRBV4-3	-	TRBJ2-5	TGCGCCAGCAGCCAAGAACTCGGACAGGGGCAAGAGACCCAGTACTTC	CASSQELGQGQETQYF
-	TRBV28	few	TRBJ2-7	TGTGCCAGCAGTCCCGAAGGGATTACCTACGAGCAGTACTTC	CASSPEGITYEQYF
TRBD2	TRBV15	once	TRBJ2-7	TGTGCCACCAGCAGAGCGGGAGGGTCCTACGAGCAGTACTTC	CATSRAGGSYEQYF
-	TRBV4-1	-	TRBJ2-7	TGCGCCAGCAGCCAAGATCCGGACACTTCCTACGAGCAGTACTTC	CASSQDPDTSYEQYF
-	TRBV5-6	-	TRBJ1-4	TGTGCCAGCAGCTGGGGGCAGGGTGAACTGTTTTTT	CASSWGQGELFF
-	TRBV14	-	TRBJ1-5	TGTGCCAGCCACCTCGGGGGGAGTCAGCCCCAGCATTTT	CASHLGGSQPQHF
-	TRBV6-5	-	TRBJ2-5	TGTGCCAGCACTTCCCGGACCGAGGTCAGGGAGACCCAGTACTTC	CASTSRTEVRETQYF
-	TRBV5-8	-	TRBJ1-5	TGTGCCAGCAGCTTGGTGGGGAATAGCAATCAGCCCCAGCATTTT	CASSLVGNSNQPQHF
-	TRBV25-1	-	TRBJ1-1	TGTGCCAGCAGTGGGGCTTCATGGAGAGCTTTCTTT	CASSGASWRAFF
-	TRBV28	-	TRBJ2-5	TGTGCCAGCAGTTTGGGCCCTGTCCCCAAGAGACAAGAGACCCAGTACTTC	CASSLGPVPKRQETQYF
-	TRBV7-7	-	TRBJ2-1	TGTGCCAGCAGCTTAGTTCCCATTGGCAGCCCATCGGGGAATGAGCAGTTCTTC	CASSLVPIGSPSGNEQFF
-	TRBV7-8	-	TRBJ2-7	TGTGCCAGCAGGCCCGGGAGTGTGGGGTACGAGCAGTACTTC	CASRPGSVGYEQYF
TRBD1	TRBV5-1	-	TRBJ2-7	TGCGCCAGCAGCTTGGGACAGGGAACGGCCGAGCAGTACTTC	CASSLGQGTAEQYF
TRBD2	TRBV7-9	-	TRBJ2-7	TGTGCCAGCAGCTTAGTTCCACTAGCGGGAGTTTTTTCCTACGAGCAGTACTTC	CASSLVPLAGVFSYEQYF
-	TRBV7-2	-	TRBJ2-7	TGTGCCAGCAGCTTAGGCGGGGGCCCCGGGGGGAGCGAGCAGTACTTC	CASSLGGGPGGSEQYF
-	TRBV28	-	TRBJ2-7	TGTGCCAGCAGTGAGATACAGGGTTCCTACGAGCAGTACTTC	CASSEIQGSYEQYF
-	TRBV5-5	-	TRBJ2-3	TGTGCCAGCGGACAACCGACAGGGGAGGGGACAGATACGCAGTATTTT	CASGQPTGEGTDTQYF
-	TRBV7-3	-	TRBJ1-1	TGTGCCAGCAGCTTCGGGGGGTGGGACACAGCCACTGAAGCTTTCTTT	CASSFGGWDTATEAFF